This T cell receptor beta chain is from a study of T cell repertoires in cytomegalovirus infection. Across the whole study: Public TCR beta signatures provided an indication of both CMV infection and a matching HLA type.

The sample holds a few counts of this clonotype. The antigen is undetermined. With 10 bases clipped from V and 5 bases from J, the junction kept 15 bases outside the gene matches. Germline-derived CDR1 and CDR2 are MNHNS and SASEGT. The CDR3 is 16 amino acids. The study, taken as a whole, reports: In two of eight donors, the top clonotype was HLA-C-restricted CMV-specific.

TCRdb redid the calling of the reads with MiXCR, one entry per CDR3 protein. The sample contains approximately 1,000,000 distinct CDR3 sequences, approximately 32% of which appear only once. The gene calls are TRBV6-1 and TRBJ1-5, with 9 bases fitting TRBD1. This sequence originates from a human donor in good health (CMV status not recorded). Some clones in this sample may be carry-over from other donors' samples. The source material was cultured CD8+ T cells from PBMCs, sampled from culture after CMV antigen stimulation. The CDR3 loop is CAIGQPGQGIHQPQHF. CDR3 nucleotide sequence: TGTGCCATCGGTCAACCGGGACAGGGCATCCATCAGCCCCAGCATTTT.